These 29 T cell receptor beta chains came from one sample sequenced in a study of blood T cell repertoires in COVID-19. The protocol was immunoSEQ multiplex PCR, while the TCRdb copy is restricted to in-frame clones and leaves out a portion. The repertoire holds about 340,000 clones, with around 88% as singletons. Sequenced material: peripheral blood. Receptors originate from a man aged 30-40 years with active or convalescent COVID-19.

This clone has a handful of counts. This chain connects TRBV7-8 to TRBJ2-7; 12 bases are shared with TRBD2. Germline trimming cut 5 bases from V and 8 bases from J; bases unmatched to any gene: 4. From germline, CDR1 is SGHVS and CDR2 FQNEAQ. The length of the CDR3 is 13 residues. This CDR3 is CASSIGTSGQQYF. CDR3 bases: TGTGCCAGCAGCATCGGGACTAGCGGGCAGCAGTACTTC.

The chain carries TRBV6-6 and TRBJ2-1; 8 bases agree with TRBD2. Germline CDR1 MNHNY, CDR2 SVGAGI (reference sequence). The J segment lost 8 bases and the V segment lost 6 bases, leaving 12 bases of the junction unmatched. The CDR3 extends over 15 amino acids. The CDR3: CASRTRGGLRDEQFF. In nucleotides, the CDR3 is TGTGCCAGCAGAACCCGGGGGGGGCTTCGGGATGAGCAGTTCTTC.

The rearrangement joins TRBV5-6 to TRBJ2-5; D may be TRBD2 (6 bases). Trimming shortened V by 3 bases and J by 2 bases, and 17 bases separated the two germline ends. The CDR3 sequence is 16 residues long. The germline V gene has CDR1 SGHDT and CDR2 YYEEEE. The CDR3 loop reads CASSSGTRREQETQYF. DNA of the CDR3: TGTGCCAGCAGCTCGGGAACCCGGAGGGAACAAGAGACCCAGTACTTC.

V gene TRBV4-3 combines with J gene TRBJ1-6, with D tentatively TRBD1 (5 bases). The CDR3 sequence is 17 residues long. V gave up 6 bases and J gave up 8 bases, with 23 bases separating them. Germline V gene sequence: CDR1 LGHNA, CDR2 YSLEER. The CDR3 DNA reads as TGCGCCAGCAGAAAGGCGGGAAGGACTGGGACCTATTCACCCCTCCACTTT. This encodes CASRKAGRTGTYSPLHF.

This clone was found once. This chain uses TRBV30 with TRBJ2-2, with TRBD2 matching 8 bases. The V gene end was trimmed by 2 bases and the J gene end by 2 bases; junction bases not matched to a gene: 7. CDR1 is GTSNPN, CDR2 SVGIG, per germline (reference sequence). This CDR3 contains 16 residues. The CDR3 DNA reads TGTGCCTGGAGTCGTCGAACTAGCGGTAACACCGGGGAGCTGTTTTTT. This encodes CAWSRRTSGNTGELFF.

The chain links TRBV28 to TRBJ1-4, with D unclear. The CDR3 loop spans 17 amino acids. Trimming took off 5 bases at V and 0 bases at J, with 16 bases between the two ends. The germline V gene encodes CDR1 MDHEN and CDR2 SYDVKM. DNA of the CDR3: TGTGCCAGCAGTCCCGGACTGGGCTTTGCAACTAATGAAAAACTGTTTTTT. Amino acids: CASSPGLGFATNEKLFF.

The rearrangement joins TRBV4-1 to TRBJ1-4; D may be TRBD1 (5 bases). The germline CDR1 and CDR2 sequences are MGHRA and YSYEKL. Trimming took 2 bases from V and 2 from J, leaving 9 bases between them. The CDR3 has 15 amino acids. Here the CDR3 DNA reads TGCGCCAGCAGCCAAAGCGCAGGGACTAATGAAAAACTGTTTTTT. This codes for CASSQSAGTNEKLFF.

The chain has TRBV7-9 and TRBJ2-7; D possibly corresponds to TRBD2 (6 bases). The V gene's germline CDR1 is SEHNR and CDR2 FQNEAQ (reference sequence). V dropped 3 bases and J dropped 5 bases, with 11 bases sitting between them. CDR3 length: 13 amino acids. The CDR3 nucleotides are TGTGCCAGCAGCTTTGGGACGGGGGACGAGCAGTACTTC. The encoded protein is CASSFGTGDEQYF.

Written as DNA, the CDR3 is TGTGCCAGCAGCCTTGTCGGGACTAGCGCTACGCAGTATTTT. Residues: CASSLVGTSATQYF. The chain joins TRBV11-3 to TRBJ2-3; 10 nucleotides match TRBD2. CDR3 size: 14 residues. J was trimmed by 8 bases and V by 5 bases; bases with no gene match: 7. Germline V gene sequence: CDR1 SGHNT, CDR2 YENEEA.

The chain employs TRBV6-1 and TRBJ2-3, with D maybe TRBD2 (6 bases). The germline V and J ends were trimmed by 0 bases and 4 bases, with 11 bases remaining between them. The CDR3 has 15 amino acids. CDR1 is MNHNS, CDR2 SASEGT, per germline. CDR3: CASSEAGAGSDTQYF. CDR3 DNA: TGTGCCAGCAGTGAAGCGGGAGCGGGTTCAGATACGCAGTATTTT.

The chain joins TRBV30 to TRBJ2-7, with 9 bases fitting TRBD1. CDR1 GTSNPN and CDR2 SVGIG come from the germline V gene (reference sequence). V gave up 0 bases and J gave up 9 bases; unmatched junction bases: 12. This CDR3 is built from 15 residues. CDR3 sequence reads: CAWSVIGGQGISQYF. CDR3 DNA: TGTGCCTGGAGTGTAATAGGAGGACAGGGGATTTCGCAGTACTTC.

There are a few counts of this clone. The V gene is TRBV14, the J gene TRBJ1-2; TRBD1 aligns across 7 bases. The V segment lost 1 base and the J segment 7 bases; nucleotides outside the gene matches: 3. This CDR3 comprises 13 residues. Germline V CDR1 and CDR2: SGHDN, FVKESK. The CDR3 region is CASSQAGGIGYTF. CDR3 in DNA: TGTGCCAGCAGCCAAGCAGGGGGTATTGGCTACACCTTC. The whole variable domain, remainder taken from reference TRBV14 and TRBJ1-2, is EAGVTQFPSHSVIEKGQTVTLRCDPISGHDNLYWYRRVMGKEIKFLLHFVKESKQDESGMPNNRFLAERTGGTYSTLKVQPAELEDSGVYFCASSQAGGIGYTFGSGTRLTVV.

The chain couples TRBV19 to TRBJ1-6, with D unclear. The CDR3 loop spans 13 amino acids. V was shortened by 6 bases and J by 4 bases, with 7 bases between the two germline ends. Germline values: CDR1 LNHDA, CDR2 SQIVND (reference sequence). CDR3 amino acids: CASREAYNSPLHF. CDR3 sequence (DNA): TGTGCCAGTAGAGAGGCGTATAATTCACCCCTCCACTTT.

The chain employs TRBV7-9 and TRBJ1-5, with a tentative D call TRBD1 (6 bases). Trimming left V 1 base short and J 0 bases short, with 16 bases between. The CDR3 length is 18 residues. The germline CDR1 and CDR2 sequences are SEHNR and FQNEAQ (reference sequence). For the CDR3, the DNA is TGTGCCAGCAGCTTAGGTGGATCAGGGGAAGTTAGCAATCAGCCCCAGCATTTT. Its translation: CASSLGGSGEVSNQPQHF.

The genes are TRBV5-1 and TRBJ2-2; D may be TRBD1 (6 bases). Germline V gene lookup returns CDR1 SGHRS and CDR2 YFSETQ. The CDR3 loop spans 15 amino acids. Between the trimmed V and J ends, which lost 0 bases and 4 bases, there was a span of 10 bases. The CDR3 sequence is CASSLERGSTGELFF. As DNA, the CDR3 is TGCGCCAGCAGCTTGGAAAGGGGGAGCACCGGGGAGCTGTTTTTT.

The chain joins TRBV7-6 to TRBJ1-2, with D possibly TRBD1 on 5 matching bases. The V and J ends lost 5 bases and 2 bases respectively, with 18 bases between them. CDR1 is SGHVS, CDR2 FNYEAQ, per germline. This CDR3 is built from 16 residues. For the CDR3, the DNA is TGTGCCAGCAGCCGCGGGGCAGCCGATAAAAACTATGGCTACACCTTC. Translated, it gives CASSRGAADKNYGYTF.

The DNA for the CDR3 is TGTGCCAGCAGCTTCAACTTACGACAGGGGTACTATGGCTACACCTTC. Amino acids: CASSFNLRQGYYGYTF. The rearrangement joins TRBV7-8 to TRBJ1-2; 8 bases align to TRBD1. CDR3 length: 16 amino acids. Germline V CDR1 and CDR2: SGHVS, FQNEAQ. J gave up 3 bases and V 3 bases, and 9 bases lay outside the gene matches.

The count of this clone is one. This chain uses TRBV23-1 with TRBJ1-6; possible D gene TRBD1, 6 bases. TRBV23-1 falls under the ORF class, with uncertain function. Trimming took 10 bases from V and 9 from J, leaving 22 bases between them. This CDR3 has 15 residues. This CDR3 reads CATRAGGAACSPLHF. DNA for the CDR3: TGCGCCACCAGGGCGGGGGGCGCCGCCTGTTCACCCCTCCACTTT.

A word on this clone: Other nucleotide sequences from this sample produce the same CDR3. V gene TRBV7-2 combines with J gene TRBJ2-3; 9 nucleotides agree with TRBD2. There are 16 residues in the CDR3. The germline V gene has CDR1 SGHTA and CDR2 FQGNSA. The trim removed 2 bases at V and 2 bases at J, leaving 5 bases unmatched. The CDR3 bases are TGTGCCAGCAGCTTATTGCGGGGGGGGTTCACAGATACGCAGTATTTT. This gives the protein CASSLLRGGFTDTQYF.

This sequence joins TRBV21-1 and TRBJ1-1. TRBV21-1 is annotated as a pseudogene. The CDR3 runs to 13 residues. CDR3 nucleotides: TGTGCCAGATCCAGCGGTATGAACACTGAAGCTTTCTTT. It specifies CARSSGMNTEAFF.

The rearrangement uses TRBV11-2 and TRBJ2-1; unclear D gene. Germline-derived CDR1 and CDR2 are SGHAT and FQNNGV. This CDR3 has 12 amino acids. Between the trimmed V and J ends, which lost 4 bases and 8 bases, there was a span of 9 bases. The CDR3 region is CASSSNRDEQFF. The CDR3 bases are TGTGCCAGCAGCTCCAACCGGGATGAGCAGTTCTTC. The variable domain in full, completed from reference TRBV11-2 and TRBJ2-1, reads EAGVAQSPRYKIIEKRQSVAFWCNPISGHATLYWYQQILGQGPKLLIQFQNNGVVDDSQLPKDRFSAERLKGVDSTLKIQPAKLEDSAVYLCASSSNRDEQFFGPGTRLTVL.

This clone was picked up a small number of times. This chain joins TRBV5-1 and TRBJ1-2; D may be TRBD1 (6 bases). The CDR3 is made up of 15 amino acids. The V gene lost 4 bases and the J gene lost 6 bases, with 19 bases spanning the gap. Germline V gene data show CDR1 as SGHRS and CDR2 as YFSETQ. The CDR3 spells CASSRREGVVDGYTF. The DNA of the CDR3 is TGCGCCAGCAGCCGCCGCGAGGGGGTCGTCGATGGCTACACCTTC.

The chain combines TRBV5-1 with TRBJ2-5, with D unresolved. The V end lost 0 bases, the J end lost 5 bases, and 5 bases lay between the germline ends. The V gene's germline CDR1 is SGHRS and CDR2 YFSETQ. The CDR3 sequence is 12 residues long. In nucleotides, the CDR3 is TGCGCCAGCAGCTTGGACGGTGAGACCCAGTACTTC. Translating gives CASSLDGETQYF. The full variable domain, rest sourced from reference TRBV5-1 and TRBJ2-5, is KAGVTQTPRYLIKTRGQQVTLSCSPISGHRSVSWYQQTPGQGLQFLFEYFSETQRNKGNFPGRFSGRQFSNSRSEMNVSTLELGDSALYLCASSLDGETQYFGPGTRLLVL.

This clone was observed a few times. The chain has TRBV25-1 and TRBJ2-7; TRBD1 agrees at 8 bases. This CDR3 contains 15 residues. The ends lost 6 bases at V and 4 bases at J; junction bases unmatched: 11. Looked up from germline, CDR1 is MGHDK and CDR2 is SYGVNS. CDR3 region: CASRATGTGPYEQYF. In DNA, the CDR3 is TGTGCCAGCAGAGCCACCGGGACAGGTCCTTACGAGCAGTACTTC.

The genes are TRBV27 and TRBJ2-5; perhaps TRBD2 as D (5 bases). In germline, CDR1 is MNHEY, CDR2 SMNVEV (reference sequence). Trimming removed 6 bases from V and 3 bases from J, with 14 bases in between. CDR3 size: 14 residues. The CDR3 nucleotides read TGTGCCAGCAGACCGATCCCGGGAAAAGAGACCCAGTACTTC. This sequence encodes CASRPIPGKETQYF.

There are a few counts of this clone. The chain combines TRBV5-6 with TRBJ2-4; D is possibly TRBD2 (6 bases). The CDR3 spans 16 residues. The ends were cut back, 4 bases at V and 1 base at J, with 15 bases in the middle. Per germline, CDR1 SGHDT and CDR2 YYEEEE. DNA of the CDR3: TGTGCCAGCAGCGCGCTGCTAGCGTCGGCCAAAAACATTCAGTACTTC. This encodes CASSALLASAKNIQYF. Complete variable domain (other parts from reference TRBV5-6 and TRBJ2-4): DAGVTQSPTHLIKTRGQQVTLRCSPKSGHDTVSWYQQALGQGPQFIFQYYEEEERQRGNFPDRFSGHQFPNYSSELNVNALLLGDSALYLCASSALLASAKNIQYFGAGTRLSVL.

The chain recombines TRBV9 with TRBJ2-4; the match to TRBD2 covers 7 bases. The J call could be wrong; TRBJ2-5 is a better fit for the DNA end. This CDR3 comprises 14 residues. The germline CDR1 and CDR2 sequences are SGDLS and YYNGEE. The CDR3 DNA follows: TGTGCCAGCAGCGTAGATGGACTAGACTCGACCCAGTACTTC. Translation: CASSVDGLDSTQYF.

The chain combines TRBV19 with TRBJ2-7, with TRBD2 identical over 8 bases. The CDR3 length is 14 residues. CDR1 and CDR2 from the germline V gene are LNHDA and SQIVND (reference sequence). The ends lost 3 bases at V and 5 bases at J; junction bases unmatched: 6. This CDR3 reads CASSIGGLVDEQYF. DNA for the CDR3: TGTGCCAGTAGTATCGGGGGACTAGTAGACGAGCAGTACTTC.

In its sample, this clone was seen a few times. The rearrangement uses TRBV27 and TRBJ1-5, with D hard to call. The V gene's germline CDR1 is MNHEY and CDR2 SMNVEV (reference sequence). The V end was cut by 6 bases, the J end by 2 bases, with 11 bases between. The CDR3 loop spans 14 amino acids. The CDR3 region has the DNA TGTGCCAGCAGGAAGAGAGAGGGCAATCAGCCCCAGCATTTT. As protein: CASRKREGNQPQHF.